The sequence of this TCR beta chain was determined in a study of blood T cell repertoires in COVID-19 (TCRdb year 2020). Describing the broader study: Samples from collaborators originated in the United States, Italy and Spain and spanned both the acute and convalescent phases of COVID-19. The repertoires were made available in a free public database intended to serve as a resource for research on the immune response to SARS-CoV-2. The prospective study material was composed of cDNA or gDNA derived from T cells, B-cell-depleted T cells, or PBMCs. Where available, HLA class I and class II types were obtained from metadata supplied by the sample provider rather than from assay-based typing. The dataset comprised deeply sampled blood TCRbeta repertoires from subjects exposed to, actively infected with, or recovered from COVID-19. Nearly every sample came with metadata listing a de-identified subject ID, COVID-19 status, age in years and sex. Samples were obtained from the ongoing ImmuneRACE study (first 160 participants) and from 1,200 or so subjects provided by 6 global collaborators. Here is what the overall study found, with its caveats: How much clinical and demographic metadata was included differed by source and by participant, and the metadata was provided uncurated.

For this clone: It lacks a known antigen. Base-call qualities are not available, and no considerably larger clone is one nucleotide away.

V is reduced by 4 bases and J by 4 bases, leaving a spacing of 16 bases between them. The germline V gene supplies CDR1 SGHTA and CDR2 FQGNSA. The CDR3 contains 16 residues, cysteine and phenylalanine counted. Of the read, only the CDR3 DNA is kept; its 48 bases are in frame from base 1. The collaborating institutions used their own protocols to collect whole blood in K2EDTA tubes. Collaborator samples were shipped for TCRbeta analysis as frozen whole blood, isolated PBMCs, or DNA extracted from either sample type. TCRbeta CDR3 regions were amplified from genomic DNA by means of the immunoSEQ Assay, a bias-controlled multiplex PCR. The original pipeline was this. Within the assay, amplification of reference gene primers was used to estimate how many nucleated cells each sample contained. To quantify the absolute abundance of each unique TCRbeta CDR3 rearrangement, sequence reads were collapsed and filtered. For each sample, productive Simpson clonality was calculated by taking the square root of Simpson's diversity index across productive rearrangements. TCRdb limited this immuneACCESS table to in-frame rearrangements with V and J called. A share of clones is missing; checked studies link under half to unresolved V genes, and the rest is unexplained. V, J and clone size are those of that table, while D and trimming were read from the DNA. This sample comprises 90,000 to 100,000 clones, 86% of them detected only once. The ten largest clones capture 1.5% to 2% of the sample.

The chain was built from TRBV7-2 and TRBJ2-2; TRBD2 could be the D gene, as 6 bases match. The TCR comes from a man of 80 years or more with acute or convalescent COVID-19. The sample taken for sequencing was peripheral blood. The DNA sequence reads TGTGCCAGCAGCTCCCCCTTGAGGGAGGCCACCGGGGAGCTGTTTTTT. This sequence encodes CASSSPLREATGELFF.